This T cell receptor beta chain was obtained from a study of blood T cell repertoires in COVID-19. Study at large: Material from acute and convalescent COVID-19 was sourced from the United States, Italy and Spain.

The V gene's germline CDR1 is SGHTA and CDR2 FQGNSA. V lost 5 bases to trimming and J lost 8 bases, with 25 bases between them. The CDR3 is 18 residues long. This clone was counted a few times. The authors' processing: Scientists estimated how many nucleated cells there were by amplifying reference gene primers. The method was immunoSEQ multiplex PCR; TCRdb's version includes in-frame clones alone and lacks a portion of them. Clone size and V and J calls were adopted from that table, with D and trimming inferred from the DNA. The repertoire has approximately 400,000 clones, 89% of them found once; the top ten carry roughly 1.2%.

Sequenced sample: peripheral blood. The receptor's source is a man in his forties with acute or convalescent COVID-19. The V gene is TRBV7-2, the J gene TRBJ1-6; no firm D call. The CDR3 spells CASSRRFGGATEDSPLHF. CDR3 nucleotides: TGTGCCAGCAGCCGTCGCTTTGGCGGCGCTACCGAGGATTCACCCCTCCACTTT.